This T cell receptor (beta chain) was profiled in a study of T cell responses to AZD1222 COVID-19 vaccine (dated by TCRdb to about 2021). Regarding the study in general: A total of approximately 250 trial participants underwent TCR sequencing, of whom about 200 had received two doses of AZD1222 and around 25 had received two doses of the MenACWY control vaccine. Trial participants were enrolled into age subgroups of 18-55, 56-69 and 70-plus years, which contained approximately 150, 28 and 58 TCR-sequenced participants, respectively. The paper as a whole reports these results and caveats: CD4 TCRs associated with the vaccine covered the entire spike protein, and the dominant responses were in regions 160-218 and 743-854. Reportedly, close to half of the unique spike-specific TCRs recognized epitopes lying outside the regions that are mutated in the B.1.351 and B.1.1.7 variants. After two AZD1222 doses, both the breadth and the depth of spike-specific TCRs were significantly higher than at day 0 and than in MenACWY recipients. In the small 56-69-year group, the increase in depth fell short of significance, most likely because of low power. Conclusions about previously exposed vaccinees are limited because only six or seven AZD1222 recipients were SARS-CoV-2 seropositive at baseline. Because no day 14 peak-response samples were available, the repertoires could be characterized only after the peak T cell response. Participants were mostly white British and included more females than males, and it was suggested by the authors that clonal diversity may have been underestimated.

On this clone itself: Its antigen remains unidentified. No per-base quality is available; no much larger clone lies one base away.

The CDR3 regions of human TCRbeta chains were analyzed by immunosequencing. In the original analysis: Repertoire TCRs were matched against a reference library of SARS-CoV-2-specific TCRs generated with the MIRA antigen-specificity platform. Breadth meant the fraction of unique TCRs that were SARS-CoV-2-associated, whereas depth meant the fraction of total T cells that were SARS-CoV-2-associated. Using the MIRA data, each spike-specific TCR was assigned both to the spike region to which the TCR was reactive and to a CD4 or CD8 class. Log10-transformed breadth and depth values were compared by one-way ANOVA with Sidak's multiple comparisons tests. TCRdb retrieved this table from immuneACCESS and kept in-frame rearrangements only. Not all clones are present; in checked studies, unresolved V genes account for under half, and no reason is known for the remainder. The V and J calls and clone size come from that table; D and trimming were worked out from the DNA. The sample yields some 160,000 clones; around 85% were counted once. Jointly, the top ten make up around 1% of the sample.

The time point label corresponds to: about 28 days (+/-7) after the second vaccine dose. AZD1222 recipients given second doses at about 4 weeks or at about 12 weeks were pooled, since spike-specific TCR depth and breadth were not found to differ between the two schedules. Vaccinee samples came from UK trials COV001 and COV002, including a single-blind randomized controlled phase 2/3 trial of AZD1222 (ChAdOx1 nCoV-19) in healthy adults. For TCRbeta chain sequencing, PBMC samples were collected from trial participants at day 0 and at day 28 after the second dose. Including cysteine and phenylalanine, the CDR3 has 16 amino acids. Only CDR3 DNA is held: 48 bases, read in frame from base 1. The germline V gene (reference sequence) provides CDR1 LGHDT and CDR2 YNNKEL. V loses 6 bases at its end and J loses 1 base; junction bases beyond the gene matches: 5.

Sequencing was performed on peripheral blood, taken 28 days after the second AZD1222 dose. This receptor was obtained from an adult who received the AZD1222 COVID-19 vaccine. The rearranged segments are TRBV3-1 (or the pseudogene TRBV3-2) and TRBJ2-5, with 13 middle bases fitting TRBD2. DNA sequence: TGTGCCAGCAGTGAGACTAGCGGGGGGCCCCAAGAGACCCAGTACTTC. Its protein is CASSETSGGPQETQYF.